Shown below are 10 T cell receptor beta chains from a single sample sequenced in a study of blood T cells in healthy people across ages. For the second PCR, which ran for about 6 to 12 cycles, a sample-barcoded 5' primer and a J-beta primer mix were used. From the 5' RACE reads, TCRdb called clonotypes with MiXCR, one entry per CDR3 protein. The sample holds about 1,500,000 distinct CDR3 sequences; around two fifths are singletons and the top ten take under 8%. The sequencing input was blood. The receptor source for this set is a young woman in good health.

As to this clonotype: At one end the junction does not follow the germline gene, possibly because of a read error. The rearrangement links TRBV27 to TRBJ2-6; D gene ambiguous. Germline V gives CDR1 MNHEY, CDR2 SMNVEV (reference sequence). This CDR3 is built from 13 residues. CDR3 DNA sequence: TGTGCCAGCAGTTTAGGTGGGACCAACGTCCTGACTTTC. Protein: CASSLGGTNVLTF. The complete variable domain, with remaining parts taken from reference TRBV27 and TRBJ2-6, reads EAQVTQNPRYLITVTGKKLTVTCSQNMNHEYMSWYRQDPGLGLRQIYYSMNVEVTDKGDVPEGYKVSRKEKRNFPLILESPSPNQTSLYFCASSLGGTNVLTFGAGSRLTVL.

This chain links TRBV11-2 with TRBJ1-6; D remains ambiguous. The CDR3 contains 12 residues. Trimming left V 0 bases short and J 12 bases short, with 6 bases between. In germline, CDR1 is SGHAT, CDR2 FQNNGV. The CDR3 coding sequence is TGTGCCAGCAGCTTAGATGGAGTACCCCTCCACTTT. Translating gives CASSLDGVPLHF.

This clonotype was found many times. V gene TRBV7-3 combines with J gene TRBJ2-1; the match to TRBD2 covers 9 bases. Looked up from germline, CDR1 is SGHTA and CDR2 is FQGTGA. The CDR3 has 18 residues. V lost 7 bases to trimming and J lost 6 bases; unmatched junction nucleotides: 19. The CDR3 DNA reads TGTGCCAGCACCACAACCCCAGTGCTTAGCGGGGGAAGCAATGAGCAGTTCTTC. Amino acid sequence: CASTTTPVLSGGSNEQFF.

This clonotype was counted only a few times. The chain couples TRBV30 to TRBJ2-1; D gene uncertain. This CDR3 has 8 amino acids. V was clipped by 6 bases and J by 15 bases, with 9 bases between them. Germline-derived CDR1 and CDR2 are GTSNPN and SVGIG (reference sequence). In DNA form, the CDR3 reads TGTGCCTGCGACGGTCTGTTCTTC. This encodes CACDGLFF.

V usage is TRBV7-6 and J usage is TRBJ2-3; the D gene is possibly TRBD2 (6 bases). CDR1 SGHVS and CDR2 FNYEAQ come from the germline V gene. The CDR3 has 13 amino acids. Trimming cost V 5 bases and J 5 bases, with 11 bases left between them. The CDR3, as DNA: TGTGCCAGCAGCCCCCGACTAGTAGATACGCAGTATTTT. Its translation is CASSPRLVDTQYF.

This clonotype has ten or more counts. The rearrangement uses TRBV20-1 and TRBJ2-1; 9 nucleotides match TRBD1. Trimming at V came to 7 bases and at J to 7 bases, leaving 8 bases not matched to a gene. The CDR3 is 13 residues long. In germline, CDR1 is DFQATT, CDR2 SNEGSKA (reference sequence). The CDR3 loop is CSVPGQGFNEQFF. DNA of the CDR3: TGCAGTGTGCCGGGACAGGGATTTAATGAGCAGTTCTTC.

The rearrangement uses TRBV30 and TRBJ2-7; D possibly corresponds to TRBD1 (6 bases). Germline loops: CDR1 GTSNPN, CDR2 SVGIG (reference sequence). The CDR3 totals 14 residues. Trimming removed 6 bases from V and 1 base from J, with 16 bases in between. CDR3: CACRGQTKSYEQYF. The DNA of the CDR3 is TGTGCCTGCAGGGGACAAACTAAATCCTACGAGCAGTACTTC.

This clonotype has a handful of counts. CDR3 coding DNA: TGTGCCACCAGCAGAGCTAGCGGGGACATACTTCCCCCAAATACGCAGTATTTT. This sequence encodes CATSRASGDILPPNTQYF. The rearrangement links TRBV15 to TRBJ2-3; 9 bases are a match to TRBD2. V was clipped by 1 base and J by 7 bases; unmatched bases: 15. CDR3 size: 18 residues. Germline lookup yields CDR1 LNHNV and CDR2 YYDKDF (reference sequence).

This clonotype was counted between two and nine times. The gene calls are TRBV20-1 and TRBJ2-3, with 7 positions matching TRBD2. The V gene end was trimmed by 6 bases and the J gene end by 6 bases; junction bases not matched to a gene: 12. CDR1 is DFQATT, CDR2 SNEGSKA, per germline (reference sequence). The CDR3 has 14 residues. CDR3 in amino acids: CSAMLGGGMDTQYF. DNA for the CDR3: TGCAGTGCCATGCTTGGCGGGGGAATGGATACGCAGTATTTT.

The chain recombines TRBV18 with TRBJ2-7, with D perhaps matching TRBD1 (6 bases). The V gene's germline CDR1 is KGHSH and CDR2 LQKENI. This CDR3 is built from 14 residues. Trimming shortened V by 2 bases and J by 7 bases, and 15 bases separated the two germline ends. The CDR3 region has the DNA TGTGCCAGCTCACCAGGCATAGGGGGAGAGGAGCAGTACTTC. This codes for CASSPGIGGEEQYF.